Listed below are T cell receptor beta chains from one sample, sequenced in a study of CD8+CD57+ T cells in acquired aplastic anemia. TCRdb itself ran the reads through MiXCR, one entry per CDR3 protein. The table lists approximately 470,000 distinct CDR3 sequences, approximately 32% of them singletons, with around 0.82% in the top ten. The sequenced material came from sorted CD4+, CD8+, or CD8+CD57+ T cells (not recorded which) from PBMCs. Receptors were obtained from a human donor with aplastic anemia. The CDR3 runs from the conserved cysteine through the conserved F or W. A D gene is named only where the DNA matches it firmly. Clone sizes are given selectively: once, few, many, or a class where the clone is expanded.

>TRBJ2-2|TRBV10-2|many|TRBD2
TGCGCCAGCAGTAGCCCTAGCGGGAGGGGCGTCGGGGAGCTGTTTTTT
CASSSPSGRGVGELFF
>TRBJ1-4|TRBV18|-|TRBD1
TGTGCCAGCTCCCGGGGACAGGACGAAAAACTGTTTTTT
CASSRGQDEKLFF
>TRBJ1-6|TRBV2|-|-
TGTGCCAGCAGTGAAGGTTCGCCCAGGGGTAATAATTCACCCCTCCACTTT
CASSEGSPRGNNSPLHF
>TRBJ2-5|TRBV10-3|-|-
TGTGCCATCAGGGGGCCGGGACTTGAAGAGACCCAGTACTTC
CAIRGPGLEETQYF
>TRBJ1-3|TRBV11-2|-|-
TGTGCCAGCAGCTTAGATGGTAGGACACCTGGAAACACCATATATTTT
CASSLDGRTPGNTIYF
>TRBJ2-7|TRBV29-1|-|TRBD2
TGCAGCATTGACGCGGGGGTAACCTACGAGCAGTACTTC
CSIDAGVTYEQYF
>TRBJ2-1|TRBV24-1|many|TRBD2
TGTGCCACCAGTGACAGCGGGAGGTACTACAATGAGCAGTTCTTC
CATSDSGRYYNEQFF
>TRBJ2-7|TRBV5-1|few|TRBD1
TGCGCCAGCAGCTTGGGGGGACAGGTCAGCTCCTACGAGCAGTACTTC
CASSLGGQVSSYEQYF
>TRBJ1-5|TRBV19|-|-
TGTGCCAGCCAGGAGTCGGGGGATCGCAATCAGCCCCAGCATTTT
CASQESGDRNQPQHF
>TRBJ2-7|TRBV18|-|TRBD2
TGTGCCAGCTCACCGGGGACTAGCGGACCCTACGAGCAGTACTTC
CASSPGTSGPYEQYF
>TRBJ1-2|TRBV14|many|TRBD1
TGTGCCAGCAGCCCGGCAGACAGGGTAATTTCTGGCTACACCTTC
CASSPADRVISGYTF